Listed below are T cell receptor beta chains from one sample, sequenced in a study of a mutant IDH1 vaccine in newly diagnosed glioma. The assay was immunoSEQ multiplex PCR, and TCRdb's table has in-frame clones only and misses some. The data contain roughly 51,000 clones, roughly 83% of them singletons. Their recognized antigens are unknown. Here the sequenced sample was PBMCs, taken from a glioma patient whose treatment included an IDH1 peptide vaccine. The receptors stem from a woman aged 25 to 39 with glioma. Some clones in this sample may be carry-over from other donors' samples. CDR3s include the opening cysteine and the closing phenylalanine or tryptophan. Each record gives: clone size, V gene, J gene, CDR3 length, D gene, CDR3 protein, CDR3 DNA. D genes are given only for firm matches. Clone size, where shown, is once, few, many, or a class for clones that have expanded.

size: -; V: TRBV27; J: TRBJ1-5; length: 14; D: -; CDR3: CASSPMGRPQPQHF; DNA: TGTGCCAGCAGTCCGATGGGACGGCCACAGCCCCAGCATTTT
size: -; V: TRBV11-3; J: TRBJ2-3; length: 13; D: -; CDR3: CASSPHSLGTQYF; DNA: TGTGCCAGCAGCCCTCACAGCCTGGGGACGCAGTATTTT
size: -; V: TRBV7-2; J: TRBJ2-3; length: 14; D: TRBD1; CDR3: CASSFGQGTDTQYF; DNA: TGTGCCAGCAGCTTTGGACAGGGCACAGATACGCAGTATTTT
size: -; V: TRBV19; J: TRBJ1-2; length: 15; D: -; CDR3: CASSIDDRTVDGYTF; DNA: TGTGCCAGTAGTATAGATGACAGGACGGTAGATGGCTACACCTTC
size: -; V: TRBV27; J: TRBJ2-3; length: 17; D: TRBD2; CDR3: CASSTPTSGTRTDTQYF; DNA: TGTGCCAGCAGTACCCCCACTAGCGGGACTCGGACAGATACGCAGTATTTT
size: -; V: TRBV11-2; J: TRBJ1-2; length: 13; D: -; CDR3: CASSPPGSYGYTF; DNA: TGTGCCAGCAGCCCCCCCGGGTCCTATGGCTACACCTTC
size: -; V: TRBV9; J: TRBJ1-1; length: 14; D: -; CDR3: CASSVKAGNTEAFF; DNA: TGTGCCAGCAGCGTGAAGGCTGGGAACACTGAAGCTTTCTTT
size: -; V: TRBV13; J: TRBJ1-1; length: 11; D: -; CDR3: CASAGDTEAFF; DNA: TGTGCCAGCGCAGGTGACACTGAAGCTTTCTTT
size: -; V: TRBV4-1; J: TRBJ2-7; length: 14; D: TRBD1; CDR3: CASSARTGWDEQYF; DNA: TGCGCCAGCAGCGCTAGGACAGGGTGGGACGAGCAGTACTTC
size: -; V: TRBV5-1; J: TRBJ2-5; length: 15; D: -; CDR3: CASSLAPPSGETQYF; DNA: TGCGCCAGCAGCTTGGCCCCGCCTTCAGGAGAGACCCAGTACTTC
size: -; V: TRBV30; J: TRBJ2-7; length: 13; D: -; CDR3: CAWRETGTYEQYF; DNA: TGTGCCTGGCGTGAAACAGGGACCTACGAGCAGTACTTC
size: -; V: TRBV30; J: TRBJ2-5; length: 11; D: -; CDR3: CAWSYRETQYF; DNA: TGTGCCTGGAGTTACCGAGAGACCCAGTACTTC
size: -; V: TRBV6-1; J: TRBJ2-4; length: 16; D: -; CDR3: CASSEFMGAGKNIQYF; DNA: TGTGCCAGCAGTGAATTTATGGGCGCAGGGAAAAACATTCAGTACTTC
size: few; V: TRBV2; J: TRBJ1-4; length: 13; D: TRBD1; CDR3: CASTRDRNEKLFF; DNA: TGTGCCAGTACCAGGGACAGGAATGAAAAACTGTTTTTT
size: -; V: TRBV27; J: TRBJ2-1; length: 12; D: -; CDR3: CASSLGVGTKFF; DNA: TGTGCCAGCAGCTTAGGGGTGGGGACGAAGTTCTTC
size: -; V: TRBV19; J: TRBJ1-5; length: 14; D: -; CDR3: CASSIDRSNQPQHF; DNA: TGTGCCAGTAGTATCGACAGAAGCAATCAGCCCCAGCATTTT
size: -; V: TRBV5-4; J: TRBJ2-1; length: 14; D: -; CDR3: CASSLAGSYNEQFF; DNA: TGTGCCAGCAGCTTGGCGGGCAGTTACAATGAGCAGTTCTTC
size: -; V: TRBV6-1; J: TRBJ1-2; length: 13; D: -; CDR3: CASSETLRYGYTF; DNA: TGTGCCAGCAGTGAAACCCTTAGGTATGGCTACACCTTC
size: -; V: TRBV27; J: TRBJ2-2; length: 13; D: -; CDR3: CASSPTYTGELFF; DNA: TGTGCCAGCAGTCCGACCTACACCGGGGAGCTGTTTTTT
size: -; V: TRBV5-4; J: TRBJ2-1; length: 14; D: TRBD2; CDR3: CASSLRGSHNEQFF; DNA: TGTGCCAGCAGCTTGCGCGGGAGCCACAATGAGCAGTTCTTC
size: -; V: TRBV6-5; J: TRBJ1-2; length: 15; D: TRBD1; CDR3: CASSYSRGQGKGYTF; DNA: TGTGCCAGCAGTTACTCGAGGGGACAGGGTAAAGGCTACACCTTC
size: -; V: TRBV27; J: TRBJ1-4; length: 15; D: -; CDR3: CASRPRLKANEKLFF; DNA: TGTGCCAGCAGGCCCCGACTAAAGGCTAATGAAAAACTGTTTTTT
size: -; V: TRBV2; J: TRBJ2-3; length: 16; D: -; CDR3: CASIMNYRLPTDTQYF; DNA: TGTGCCAGCATAATGAACTACCGCCTCCCCACAGATACGCAGTATTTT
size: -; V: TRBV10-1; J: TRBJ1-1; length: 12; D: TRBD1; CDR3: CASGDRGQAAFF; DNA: TGCGCCAGCGGAGACAGGGGGCAGGCAGCTTTCTTT